This TCR beta chain was found in a study of regulatory T cells in long-lasting Graves disease. Study-wide findings and caveats: The researchers studied only peripheral blood, not thyroid tissue. Relative to newly diagnosed Graves' patients, persistent ones had lower TCR diversity.

With iRepertoire HTBI primers and Arm-PCR of CDR3 regions, TCR beta libraries were built. Per the original methods: Throughout the samples, researchers identified 55 to 65 TRBV and roughly 14 TRBJ segments. One entry per CDR3 protein, called by TCRdb with MiXCR from the multiplex PCR reads. Here the V and J calls rest on TCRdb's processing, not on the authors' analysis. The sample lists 300,000 to 400,000 distinct CDR3 sequences, around a sixth occurring once. Described time point: newly diagnosed GD, antithyroid drugs for less than 3 months. RNA isolated from PBMCs was used to make the TCR library. Under American Thyroid Association guidelines, Graves' disease was diagnosed. Germline V gene sequence: CDR1 MDHEN, CDR2 SYDVKM. This CDR3 has 13 residues. Trimming left V 9 bases short and J 9 bases short, with 18 bases between. This clonotype was recorded at least ten times. The antigen remains unidentified.

This receptor was taken from a female donor with Graves disease. The chain recombines TRBV28 with TRBJ2-1; D is possibly TRBD1 (6 bases). Source: peripheral blood mononuclear cells (PBMCs), taken at new diagnosis, from a patient treated with antithyroid drugs. Here the CDR3 DNA reads TGTGCCAGTGGGTACAGGGTAATGGGTGAGCAGTTCTTC. It specifies CASGYRVMGEQFF.